Following are 25 T cell receptor beta chains from one sample sequenced in a study of beta chain features in type 1 diabetes. The antigens these receptors bind are not known. General observations from the study: Moderately but significantly shorter TCRB CDR3s were found in Type 1 diabetes patients in all four CD4+ subsets.

Expressed TCRB transcripts were sequenced because the isolated RNA had all been reverse transcribed beforehand. The assay was immunoSEQ multiplex PCR, and TCRdb's table has in-frame clones only and misses some. The top ten clones hold less than 0.65% of a sample with approximately 100,000 clones, 25% to 35% of them seen once. The sequencing input was central memory CD4+ T cells from blood. Receptors originate from a woman younger than 35 with type 1 diabetes.

This clone was seen a handful of times. The chain combines TRBV19 with TRBJ1-2; D is unresolved. Germline CDR1 is LNHDA and CDR2 is SQIVND (reference sequence). The CDR3 contains 14 residues. Trimming left V 4 bases short and J 5 bases short, with 14 bases between. The CDR3 nucleotides read TGTGCCAGTAGTAGAGTGGCCAGCGATTATGGCTACACCTTC. This encodes CASSRVASDYGYTF.

This clone was seen a handful of times. This rearrangement joins TRBV5-5 to TRBJ2-7, with D maybe TRBD2 (6 bases). V was cut by 0 bases and J by 6 bases, with 10 bases left in between. CDR1 is SGHKS, CDR2 YYEKEE, per germline (reference sequence). The CDR3 is made up of 13 amino acids. The CDR3: CASSLGLDGEQYF. The CDR3 nucleotides read TGTGCCAGCAGCTTGGGACTAGATGGCGAGCAGTACTTC.

V is TRBV7-2 and J is TRBJ2-5; TRBD2 matches at 8 bases. The length of the CDR3 is 15 residues. Trimming at V came to 5 bases and at J to 4 bases, leaving 9 bases not matched to a gene. Per germline, CDR1 SGHTA and CDR2 FQGNSA. CDR3 sequence: CASSPPGGGRETQYF. The DNA of the CDR3 is TGTGCCAGCAGCCCTCCGGGGGGGGGCAGAGAGACCCAGTACTTC. Variable domain in full (rest from reference TRBV7-2 and TRBJ2-5): GAGVSQSPSNKVTEKGKDVELRCDPISGHTALYWYRQSLGQGLEFLIYFQGNSAPDKSGLPSDRFSAERTGGSVSTLTIQRTQQEDSAVYLCASSPPGGGRETQYFGPGTRLLVL.

The rearrangement joins TRBV19 to TRBJ2-7, with D possibly being TRBD1 (7 bases). Germline CDR1 LNHDA, CDR2 SQIVND (reference sequence). This CDR3 comprises 15 residues. V was clipped by 3 bases and J by 3 bases, with 15 bases between them. DNA of the CDR3: TGTGCCAGTAGTATGAGTCAGGGGGGCGTCTACGAGCAGTACTTC. Amino acid sequence: CASSMSQGGVYEQYF.

The rearrangement links TRBV30 to TRBJ1-1; no reliable D call. The V gene lost 4 bases and the J gene lost 4 bases, with 13 bases spanning the gap. This CDR3 is built from 13 residues. CDR1 is GTSNPN, CDR2 SVGIG, per germline (reference sequence). CDR3 DNA sequence: TGTGCCTGGACCCGACACGGATTCACTGAAGCTTTCTTT. Protein product: CAWTRHGFTEAFF.

This clone has only a few counts. The chain has TRBV2 and TRBJ1-5; D is possibly TRBD1 (6 bases). Germline assignment: CDR1 SNHLY and CDR2 FYNNEI. V lost 2 bases to trimming and J lost 3 bases, with 8 bases between them. The CDR3 is 14 amino acids. CDR3 residues: CASSEQGFNQPQHF. CDR3 DNA sequence: TGTGCCAGCAGTGAACAGGGGTTCAATCAGCCCCAGCATTTT.

This clone was seen only a few times. The chain is built from TRBV2 and TRBJ1-5; unclear D gene. Trimming shortened V by 4 bases and J by 2 bases, and 12 bases separated the two germline ends. The germline CDR1 and CDR2 sequences are SNHLY and FYNNEI. The length of the CDR3 is 15 residues. The CDR3 sequence is CASSGSGRGNQPQHF. The CDR3 nucleotides read TGTGCCAGCAGTGGAAGTGGTAGAGGCAATCAGCCCCAGCATTTT. Complete variable domain (other parts from reference TRBV2 and TRBJ1-5): EPEVTQTPSHQVTQMGQEVILRCVPISNHLYFYWYRQILGQKVEFLVSFYNNEISEKSEIFDDQFSVERPDGSNFTLKIRSTKLEDSAMYFCASSGSGRGNQPQHFGDGTRLSIL.

This rearrangement joins TRBV5-6 to TRBJ1-3, with 11 bases aligning to TRBD1. The CDR3 is made up of 15 amino acids. Germline V gene sequence: CDR1 SGHDT, CDR2 YYEEEE. V shed 4 bases and J 6 bases; nucleotides not matched to a gene: 6. CDR3 in amino acids: CASSRRGQGENTIYF. CDR3 DNA sequence: TGTGCCAGCAGCCGCCGGGGACAGGGGGAAAACACCATATATTTT.

V usage is TRBV5-4 and J usage is TRBJ2-1; 12 positions match TRBD2. CDR3 length: 16 amino acids. Germline trimming cut 3 bases from V and 7 bases from J; bases unmatched to any gene: 8. Germline assignment: CDR1 SGHNT and CDR2 YYREEE (reference sequence). The CDR3 sequence: CASSSPGLAGTNEQFF. CDR3 sequence (DNA): TGTGCCAGCAGCTCCCCGGGACTAGCGGGCACTAATGAGCAGTTCTTC. The full variable domain, with the rest looked up from reference TRBV5-4 and TRBJ2-1, is ETGVTQSPTHLIKTRGQQVTLRCSSQSGHNTVSWYQQALGQGPQFIFQYYREEENGRGNFPPRFSGLQFPNYSSELNVNALELDDSALYLCASSSPGLAGTNEQFFGPGTRLTVL.

With respect to this clone: A junction end diverges from the germline sequence, so it may reflect a read error. The genes are TRBV7-9 and TRBJ1-1; D unresolved. This CDR3 has 14 residues. Germline CDR1 is SEHNR and CDR2 is FQNEAQ (reference sequence). CDR3 in amino acids: CASSVAGRNTEAFF. The CDR3 bases are TGTGCCAGCAGCGTAGCGGGCAGGAACACTGAAGCTTTCTTT. Together with reference TRBV7-9 and TRBJ1-1, the CDR3 gives the full variable domain: DTGVSQNPRHKITKRGQNVTFRCDPISEHNRLYWYRQTLGQGPEFLTYFQNEAQLEKSRLLSDRFSAERPKGSFSTLEIQRTEQGDSAMYLCASSVAGRNTEAFFGQGTRLTVV.

This sequence joins TRBV7-8 and TRBJ2-2; 9 positions match TRBD2. This CDR3 has 16 residues. Germline lookup yields CDR1 SGHVS and CDR2 FQNEAQ. Trimming removed 2 bases from V and 0 bases from J; junction bases left unmatched: 1. The CDR3 coding sequence is TGTGCCAGCAGCTTATTAGCGGGGGCGAACACCGGGGAGCTGTTTTTT. Its translation is CASSLLAGANTGELFF.

The CDR3 sequence is CASSFGRGDDQPQHF. In nucleotides, the CDR3 is TGCGCCAGCAGCTTCGGCAGGGGGGATGATCAGCCCCAGCATTTT. V gene TRBV5-1 combines with J gene TRBJ1-5; 7 nucleotides line up with TRBD1. This CDR3 spans 15 amino acids. CDR1 SGHRS and CDR2 YFSETQ come from the germline V gene. V was pared by 2 bases and J by 5 bases, with 7 bases of the junction left unmatched.

A few counts support this clone. The chain uses TRBV5-1 and TRBJ2-3; D may be TRBD1 (5 bases). This CDR3 spans 15 amino acids. The V and J ends lost 0 bases and 2 bases respectively, with 10 bases between them. Germline V lookup: CDR1 SGHRS, CDR2 YFSETQ. Here the CDR3 DNA reads TGCGCCAGCAGCTTGGTTGGCAGGGCCACAGATACGCAGTATTTT. Translated, it gives CASSLVGRATDTQYF.

CDR3 region: CASSLAGDWV. The CDR3 DNA is TGTGCCAGCAGTCTAGCGGGAGATTGGGTC. The rearrangement joins TRBV27 to TRBJ2-7; TRBD2 matches 10 bases. Germline lookup yields CDR1 MNHEY and CDR2 SMNVEV (reference sequence). CDR3 length: 10 residues.

The V and J genes are TRBV5-1 and TRBJ1-1; no clear D. There are 13 residues in the CDR3. CDR1 and CDR2 from the germline V gene are SGHRS and YFSETQ. Trimming removed 0 bases from V and 3 bases from J, with 6 bases in between. CDR3 loop: CASSLDGYTEAFF. CDR3 nucleotide sequence: TGCGCCAGCAGCTTGGACGGGTACACTGAAGCTTTCTTT.

This chain links TRBV11-2 with TRBJ2-7; 7 bases are a match to TRBD2. This CDR3 has 12 residues. CDR1 is SGHAT and CDR2 is FQNNGV in the germline V gene. The V segment lost 3 bases and the J segment 10 bases; nucleotides outside the gene matches: 6. CDR3 sequence (DNA): TGTGCCAGCAGCTTGTCTAGCGGAGCCCAGTACTTC. Translating gives CASSLSSGAQYF.

The V and J genes are TRBV18 and TRBJ1-1; no clear D gene. The CDR3 sequence is 15 residues long. From germline, CDR1 is KGHSH and CDR2 LQKENI. V gave up 2 bases and J gave up 6 bases, with 16 bases separating them. The DNA for the CDR3 is TGTGCCAGCTCACCAAGGGAGATGGTGCTCCCTGAAGCTTTCTTT. It is translated as CASSPREMVLPEAFF.

This clone was recorded a few times. The V call is TRBV5-4, the J call TRBJ2-2; no firm D call. The V end lost 1 base, the J end lost 0 bases, and 10 bases lay between the germline ends. Germline CDR1 is SGHNT and CDR2 is YYREEE (reference sequence). This CDR3 is 16 amino acids long. The CDR3 is CASSLLHSANTGELFF. In nucleotides, the CDR3 is TGTGCCAGCAGCTTGTTGCACAGTGCGAACACCGGGGAGCTGTTTTTT.

The gene calls are TRBV19 and TRBJ1-5; tentatively, D is TRBD1 (6 bases). Trimming removed 2 bases at V and 1 base at J, with 9 bases between. This CDR3 contains 15 residues. The V gene's germline CDR1 is LNHDA and CDR2 SQIVND (reference sequence). CDR3 nucleotide sequence: TGTGCCAGTAGTATAAGCAGGGGAAGCAATCAGCCCCAGCATTTT. Its protein is CASSISRGSNQPQHF.

The rearrangement uses TRBV2 and TRBJ2-7; D perhaps matches TRBD1 (6 bases). The length of the CDR3 is 13 residues. Trimming took off 3 bases at V and 6 bases at J, with 12 bases between the two ends. Germline CDR1 reads SNHLY; CDR2 reads FYNNEI. The CDR3 protein is CASSEGWGLEQYV. The CDR3 DNA sequence: TGTGCCAGCAGTGAGGGATGGGGGCTCGAGCAGTACGTC.

This clone turned up a few times. This chain connects TRBV7-9 to TRBJ2-1, with D possibly matching TRBD2 (6 bases). The CDR3 totals 15 residues. Trimming left V 0 bases short and J 4 bases short, with 10 bases between. The germline gives CDR1 SEHNR, CDR2 FQNEAQ (reference sequence). CDR3 in amino acids: CASSLAPLAYNEQFF. The DNA for the CDR3 is TGTGCCAGCAGCTTAGCTCCACTAGCTTACAATGAGCAGTTCTTC.

The chain uses TRBV29-1 and TRBJ1-1; D is unclear. CDR3 length: 12 amino acids. V lost 4 bases to trimming and J lost 3 bases, with 9 bases between them. Per the germline V gene, CDR1 is SQVTM and CDR2 is ANQGSEA. The CDR3 reads CSVGWRYTEAFF. The DNA for the CDR3 is TGCAGCGTTGGGTGGAGGTACACTGAAGCTTTCTTT.

The chain joins TRBV4-2 to TRBJ2-2; weak D call: TRBD1 (5 bases). CDR1 and CDR2 (germline): LGHNA, YNFKEQ. V was trimmed by 4 bases and J by 7 bases, leaving 16 bases between them. This CDR3 spans 15 amino acids. CDR3 loop: CASSRAGRNNGELFF. The CDR3 region has the DNA TGTGCCAGCAGCCGAGCAGGGCGAAATAACGGGGAGCTGTTTTTT.

This chain's CDR3 is CASSLRGSGQGAADGYTF. CDR3 DNA sequence: TGCGCCAGCAGCCTACGAGGATCGGGACAGGGTGCAGCGGATGGCTACACCTTC. This chain links TRBV5-1 with TRBJ1-2; 9 bases are shared with TRBD1. CDR3 size: 18 residues. In germline, CDR1 is SGHRS, CDR2 YFSETQ. The trim removed 4 bases at V and 6 bases at J, leaving 19 bases unmatched.

The CDR3 nucleotides are TGTGCCAGTAGGAGAGGAGGGGTCCCTAACACTGAAGCTTTCTTT. Residues: CASRRGGVPNTEAFF. V and J are TRBV19 and TRBJ1-1, with a weak D call TRBD1 (5 bases). Germline CDR1 and CDR2: LNHDA and SQIVND (reference sequence). This CDR3 is 15 amino acids long. Deletions cut 6 bases from V and 2 bases from J, with 16 bases between.